These 5 T cell receptor beta chains were all obtained from the same sample, sequenced in a study of blood T cell repertoires in COVID-19. The data were produced by immunoSEQ multiplex PCR, yet TCRdb's version contains in-frame clones alone and is incomplete. The data hold under 200,000 clones, with approximately 88% observed a single time. The specimen sequenced was peripheral blood. These receptors were obtained from a woman aged 55-69 years with acute or convalescent COVID-19.

The chain carries TRBV5-6 and TRBJ2-7; 7 positions match TRBD1. The V segment lost 3 bases and the J segment 6 bases; nucleotides outside the gene matches: 15. The length of the CDR3 is 16 residues. Germline V gene sequence: CDR1 SGHDT, CDR2 YYEEEE. For the CDR3, the DNA is TGTGCCAGCAGCTCTAATCCGGGACAGACATCGTCCGAGCAGTACTTC. Amino acid sequence: CASSSNPGQTSSEQYF.

V gene TRBV12-5 combines with J gene TRBJ2-1; 12 positions match TRBD2. J was trimmed by 5 bases and V by 7 bases; bases with no gene match: 6. The germline CDR1 and CDR2 sequences are LGHNT and FRNRAP. This CDR3 has 15 residues. The CDR3: CASASTSGGHNEQFF. CDR3 sequence (DNA): TGTGCTAGTGCCTCGACTAGCGGGGGCCACAATGAGCAGTTCTTC.

The chain couples TRBV2 to TRBJ2-1, with TRBD2 identical over 8 bases. CDR3 length: 16 residues. Germline assignment: CDR1 SNHLY and CDR2 FYNNEI. The V gene end was trimmed by 4 bases and the J gene end by 3 bases; junction bases not matched to a gene: 8. CDR3 DNA sequence: TGTGCCAGCAGTGGTGGGCGGGGGGCTCACTACAATGAGCAGTTCTTC. Encoded protein: CASSGGRGAHYNEQFF. Drawing the rest from reference TRBV2 and TRBJ2-1, the complete variable domain is EPEVTQTPSHQVTQMGQEVILRCVPISNHLYFYWYRQILGQKVEFLVSFYNNEISEKSEIFDDQFSVERPDGSNFTLKIRSTKLEDSAMYFCASSGGRGAHYNEQFFGPGTRLTVL.

A single count supports this clone. The chain combines TRBV4-2 with TRBJ2-5; 9 nucleotides line up with TRBD2. The germline CDR1 and CDR2 sequences are LGHNA and YNFKEQ. This CDR3 contains 15 residues. The J segment lost 5 bases and the V segment lost 1 base, leaving 5 bases of the junction unmatched. The CDR3 nucleotides are TGTGCCAGCAGCCAAGGAGGCGGGGGGGCTGAGACCCAGTACTTC. This codes for CASSQGGGGAETQYF.

The count of this clone is one. The V gene is TRBV24-1, the J gene TRBJ2-3; TRBD1 matches at 11 bases. Germline CDR1 and CDR2: KGHDR and SFDVKD. The CDR3 covers 15 residues. J lost 2 bases, V lost 10 bases, and 7 bases had no gene match. Written as DNA, the CDR3 is TGTGCCACGTCACTTGGACAGGGGGCCACAGATACGCAGTATTTT. It translates to CATSLGQGATDTQYF.